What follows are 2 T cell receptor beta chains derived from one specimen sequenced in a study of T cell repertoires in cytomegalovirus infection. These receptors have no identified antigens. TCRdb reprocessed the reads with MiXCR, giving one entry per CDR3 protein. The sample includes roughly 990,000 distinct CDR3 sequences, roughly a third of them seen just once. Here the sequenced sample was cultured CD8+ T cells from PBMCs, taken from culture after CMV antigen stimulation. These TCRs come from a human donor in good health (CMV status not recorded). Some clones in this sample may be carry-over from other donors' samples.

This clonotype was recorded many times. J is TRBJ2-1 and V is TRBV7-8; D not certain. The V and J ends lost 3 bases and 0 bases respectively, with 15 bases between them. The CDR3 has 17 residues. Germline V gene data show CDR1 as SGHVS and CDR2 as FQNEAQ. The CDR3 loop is CASSFRRAGRSYNEQFF. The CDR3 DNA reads TGTGCCAGCAGCTTCAGGCGCGCAGGACGCTCCTACAATGAGCAGTTCTTC.

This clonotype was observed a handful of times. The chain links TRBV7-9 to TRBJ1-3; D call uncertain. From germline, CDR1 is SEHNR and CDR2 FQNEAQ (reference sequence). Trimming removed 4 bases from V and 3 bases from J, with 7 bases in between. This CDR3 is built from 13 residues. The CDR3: CASSSRGGNTIYF. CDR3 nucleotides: TGTGCCAGCAGCTCGAGAGGTGGAAACACCATATATTTT.